This T cell receptor (beta chain) was observed in a study of control samples from healthy donors and cancer patients. Clones were read by immunoSEQ multiplex PCR, and TCRdb kept only the in-frame ones, dropping some. The sample includes fewer than 250,000 clones. CDR1 is MNHEY, CDR2 SVGAGI, per germline. CDR3 size: 14 residues. The V gene lost 2 bases and the J gene lost 3 bases, with 10 bases spanning the gap. Sequenced material: blood. The rearrangement uses TRBV6-5 and TRBJ1-2; D is perhaps TRBD1 (6 bases). This receptor was taken from a woman in her twenties or thirties in good health. Here the CDR3 reads CASSYLGQDYGYTF. The CDR3 DNA reads as TGTGCCAGCAGTTACCTGGGACAAGACTATGGCTACACCTTC.